These 8 T cell receptor beta chains originate from one sample sequenced in a study of control samples from healthy donors and cancer patients. The data were produced by immunoSEQ multiplex PCR, yet TCRdb's version contains in-frame clones alone and is incomplete. The data show about 85,000 clones, with just under 90% seen just once and 5.5% held by the top ten. Sequencing was performed on blood. The receptor set was obtained from a man between 50 and 59 years old in good health.

The chain combines TRBV5-6 with TRBJ1-5; D is uncertain. This CDR3 has 12 amino acids. CDR1 is SGHDT and CDR2 is YYEEEE in the germline V gene. V lost 1 base, J lost 7 bases, and 6 bases lay in between. CDR3 sequence reads: CASSLLDQPQHF. The CDR3, as DNA: TGTGCCAGCAGCTTGCTCGACCAGCCCCAGCATTTT.

V usage is TRBV6-2 or TRBV6-3 and J usage is TRBJ1-6, with D perhaps TRBD1 (6 bases). V was trimmed by 8 bases and J by 5 bases, leaving 13 bases between them. CDR1 is MNHEY and CDR2 is SVGEGT in the germline V gene. The CDR3 is 14 amino acids. The CDR3: CASRPGAHNSPLHF. The CDR3 DNA reads as TGTGCCAGCCGCCCGGGGGCCCATAATTCACCCCTCCACTTT.

The genes are TRBV6-2 or TRBV6-3 and TRBJ1-1; D is undetermined. Germline CDR1 reads MNHEY; CDR2 reads SVGEGT. The CDR3 consists of 13 residues. Trimming stripped 5 bases from V and 3 bases from J, with 10 bases between. In DNA form, the CDR3 reads TGTGCCAGCAGTCGGAGGAGTTACACTGAAGCTTTCTTT. It specifies CASSRRSYTEAFF.

This clone was observed a handful of times. The chain has TRBV6-4 and TRBJ2-2; 8 bases agree with TRBD2. The J segment lost 3 bases and the V segment lost 6 bases, leaving 0 bases of the junction unmatched. This CDR3 contains 13 residues. Germline lookup yields CDR1 MRHNA and CDR2 SNTAGT. CDR3: CASSGGDTGELFF. The CDR3 DNA follows: TGTGCCAGCAGCGGGGGGGACACCGGGGAGCTGTTTTTT.

This clone was seen more than once but under ten times. The chain combines TRBV5-5 with TRBJ1-1; D is ambiguous. Germline CDR1 SGHKS, CDR2 YYEKEE (reference sequence). V lost 0 bases and J 8 bases, leaving 5 bases between the germline ends. The length of the CDR3 is 11 residues. CDR3 nucleotides: TGTGCCAGCAGCTTGGCTTTCGAAGCTTTCTTT. It is translated as CASSLAFEAFF. The full variable domain, rest sourced from reference TRBV5-5 and TRBJ1-1, is DAGVTQSPTHLIKTRGQQVTLRCSPISGHKSVSWYQQVLGQGPQFIFQYYEKEERGRGNFPDRFSARQFPNYSSELNVNALLLGDSALYLCASSLAFEAFFGQGTRLTVV.

The V and J genes are TRBV5-6 and TRBJ2-7; D is tentatively TRBD1 or TRBD2 (7 bases each). V lost 3 bases to trimming and J lost 0 bases, with 16 bases between them. Germline loops: CDR1 SGHDT, CDR2 YYEEEE. The length of the CDR3 is 16 residues. CDR3 sequence (DNA): TGTGCCAGCAGCTACCCCGACAGGGAGGGCTCCTACGAGCAGTACTTC. It codes for CASSYPDREGSYEQYF.

A few counts support this clone. The chain joins TRBV10-3 to TRBJ1-2; the D is unclear. The CDR3 has 14 residues. Germline CDR1 and CDR2: ENHRY and SYGVKD. V lost 0 bases and J 4 bases, leaving 9 bases between the germline ends. The CDR3 sequence is CAISESGEIYGYTF. The CDR3 nucleotides are TGTGCCATCAGTGAGTCCGGGGAGATCTATGGCTACACCTTC.

The V gene is TRBV7-2, the J gene TRBJ1-2; D remains ambiguous. The length of the CDR3 is 16 residues. Trimming stripped 3 bases from V and 4 bases from J, with 18 bases between. From germline, CDR1 is SGHTA and CDR2 FQGNSA. The CDR3 DNA follows: TGTGCCAGCAGCTTGGTTACATTGGCCTTTGTCTATGGCTACACCTTC. Translation gives CASSLVTLAFVYGYTF. The whole variable domain, filled in from reference TRBV7-2 and TRBJ1-2, reads GAGVSQSPSNKVTEKGKDVELRCDPISGHTALYWYRQSLGQGLEFLIYFQGNSAPDKSGLPSDRFSAERTGGSVSTLTIQRTQQEDSAVYLCASSLVTLAFVYGYTFGSGTRLTVV.